A selection of T cell receptor beta chains follows, all from one sample in a study of spatial heterogeneity in lung cancer. MiXCR was run by TCRdb on the 5' RACE reads, yielding one entry per CDR3 protein. Altogether 20,000 to 30,000 distinct CDR3 sequences are present, 4% to 6% being singletons, with the ten largest covering more than 4%. Material: PBMCs, obtained at surgery. These receptors all come from a male donor with early-stage non-small cell lung cancer. The CDR3 runs from the conserved cysteine through the conserved F or W. D genes are given only for firm matches. Clone size is shown for a subset of rows, as once, few, many or a class of expanded clone.

J | D | V | size | DNA | CDR3
TRBJ2-3 | - | TRBV5-1 | many | TGCGCCAGCAGAAAGAACCAGGGAGCGGCGGGAGATACGCAGTATTTT | CASRKNQGAAGDTQYF
TRBJ2-1 | - | TRBV12-3/TRBV12-4 | many | TGTGCCAGCAGCCCCGGGACAGGGCAGCGGGGGAATGAGCAGTTCTTC | CASSPGTGQRGNEQFF
TRBJ2-3 | - | TRBV30 | many | TGTGCCTGGAGTGTAAGACTAGGCACAGATACGCAGTATTTT | CAWSVRLGTDTQYF
TRBJ1-2 | TRBD1 | TRBV29-1 | medium-sized | TGCAGCGTTGTGGGACAGCCCTATGGCTACACCTTC | CSVVGQPYGYTF
TRBJ2-7 | - | TRBV6-5 | many | TGTGCCAGCAGTACACCGGGACACTCCTACGAGCAGTACTTC | CASSTPGHSYEQYF
TRBJ2-1 | - | TRBV5-1 | many | TGCGCCAGCAGCAACACAGGGCCTCCGGGGAGCAATGAGCAGTTCTTC | CASSNTGPPGSNEQFF
TRBJ1-1 | - | TRBV25-1 | medium-sized | TGTGCCAGCAACAGGAACACTGAAGCTTTCTTT | CASNRNTEAFF
TRBJ1-6 | - | TRBV21-1 | many | TGTGCCAGCAGCGGCAAAACAGGGGCGGGTTCACCCCTCCACTTT | CASSGKTGAGSPLHF
TRBJ1-2 | - | TRBV6-1 | medium-sized | TGTGCCAGCAGTGAACAGCCTAACTATGGCTACACCTTC | CASSEQPNYGYTF
TRBJ1-3 | - | TRBV28 | many | TGTGCCAGCACCGCCCAAGGGACCGGAAACACCATATATTTT | CASTAQGTGNTIYF
TRBJ2-5 | TRBD2 | TRBV2 | - | TGTGCCAGCAGGGCCGGGACTAGCGGATTCCAAGAGACCCAGTACTTC | CASRAGTSGFQETQYF
TRBJ2-5 | TRBD1 | TRBV5-1 | many | TGCGCCAGCAGCTTGATGACAGGGGACCAAGAGACCCAGTACTTC | CASSLMTGDQETQYF
TRBJ2-1 | - | TRBV5-1 | many | TGCGCCAGCAGCTTGGATGTCGGGAATTCCTACAATGAGCAGTTCTTC | CASSLDVGNSYNEQFF
TRBJ2-3 | - | TRBV7-2 | many | TGTGCCAGCAGCTCGAGGGGAGCAGATACGCAGTATTTT | CASSSRGADTQYF
TRBJ1-1 | - | TRBV14 | many | TGTGCCAGCAGCCAGCTATTGTCCGCTGGGGGCACTGAAGCTTTCTTT | CASSQLLSAGGTEAFF
TRBJ1-6 | - | TRBV27 | many | TGTGCCAGCAGTTGGGCGGTGAGGGATTCACCCCTCCACTTT | CASSWAVRDSPLHF
TRBJ2-1 | - | TRBV4-1 | many | TGCGCCAGCAGCCAAGGGGCGAGAATGGGGGGACCTTACAATGAGCAGTTCTTC | CASSQGARMGGPYNEQFF
TRBJ1-6 | TRBD1 | TRBV7-2 | many | TGTGCCAGCAGCGGGGACAGGGCTCGTAATTCACCCCTCCACTTT | CASSGDRARNSPLHF
TRBJ2-7 | TRBD1 | TRBV27 | many | TGTGCCAGCAGTTTGACAGGGAACCACGAGCAGTACTTC | CASSLTGNHEQYF
TRBJ2-2 | - | TRBV7-2 | many | TGTGCCAGCAGCTTCCAGGACTGGCCAACCGGGGAGCTGTTTTTT | CASSFQDWPTGELFF
TRBJ2-7 | - | TRBV29-1 | many | TGCAGCGTGACCGTCCCCTCCTACGAGCAGTACTTC | CSVTVPSYEQYF
TRBJ1-5 | - | TRBV20-1 | many | TGCAGTGCTAGAACGGGAGATCAGCCCCAGCATTTT | CSARTGDQPQHF
TRBJ1-5 | TRBD1 | TRBV2 | many | TGTGCCAGCAGTGGGACAGGGCAATATCAGCCCCAGCATTTT | CASSGTGQYQPQHF
TRBJ1-1 | TRBD1 | TRBV28 | many | TGTGCCACCGAACAGGGGCCCCTTTCGTTCTTGAGCACTGAAGCTTTCTTT | CATEQGPLSFLSTEAFF
TRBJ1-6 | TRBD1 | TRBV27 | medium-sized | TGTGCCAGCAGTTTATACAGCGACAGGGTTAGTTCACCCCTCCACTTT | CASSLYSDRVSSPLHF
TRBJ2-1 | - | TRBV12-3/TRBV12-4 | many | TGTGCCAGCACCGCCCAACTAGGGGGCAATGAGCAGTTCTTC | CASTAQLGGNEQFF
TRBJ2-1 | TRBD2 | TRBV5-1 | many | TGCGCCAGCAGCGTGCGTAGCGGGAGGGCCTACTACAATGAGCAGTTCTTC | CASSVRSGRAYYNEQFF
TRBJ2-1 | - | TRBV2 | many | TGTGCCAGCTCTACAGACCTTCGGGAGCAGTTCTTC | CASSTDLREQFF
TRBJ1-3 | - | TRBV28 | many | TGTGCCAGCAGTTTTCCCAGGCTCTCTGGAAACACCATATATTTT | CASSFPRLSGNTIYF
TRBJ2-3 | TRBD1 | TRBV18 | many | TGTGCCAGCTCACGGGTCACTGACAGGGTAGACACGCAGTATTTT | CASSRVTDRVDTQYF
TRBJ1-1 | TRBD1 | TRBV29-1 | many | TGCAGCGCCTCCCACAGGGGGACCGAAGCTTTCTTT | CSASHRGTEAFF
TRBJ2-7 | - | TRBV28 | medium-sized | TGTGCCAGCAGGGATTCGCAGGGCGAGCAGTACTTC | CASRDSQGEQYF
TRBJ2-5 | - | TRBV30 | - | TGTGCCTGGAACCAGGGGTGGGAGACCCAGTACTTC | CAWNQGWETQYF
TRBJ2-6 | TRBD1 | TRBV7-9 | many | TGTGCCAGCAGCTCGGGACAGTCCGGGGCCAACGTCCTGACTTTC | CASSSGQSGANVLTF
TRBJ2-7 | - | TRBV12-3/TRBV12-4 | - | TGTGCCAGCAGTTTTGGGACAAAATCCGAGCAGTACTTC | CASSFGTKSEQYF
TRBJ2-7 | TRBD2 | TRBV20-1 | many | TGCAGTGCTGGACTAGCGGGACGGACCTACGAGCAGTACTTC | CSAGLAGRTYEQYF
TRBJ2-5 | - | TRBV5-5 | many | TGTGCCAGCAGCTTGGGAGACGACAAGACCCAGTACTTC | CASSLGDDKTQYF
TRBJ2-7 | TRBD2 | TRBV28 | many | TGTGCCAGCAGACTAACTAGCGTATTAAACTACGAGCAGTACTTC | CASRLTSVLNYEQYF
TRBJ2-1 | - | TRBV3-1 | many | TGTGCCAGCAGCCAAGGCTGGGGGAGGTACAATGAGCAGTTCTTC | CASSQGWGRYNEQFF
TRBJ2-3 | - | TRBV20-1 | few | TGCAGTGCTCCCTATGGGGATACGCAGTATTTT | CSAPYGDTQYF
TRBJ1-1 | - | TRBV7-9 | many | TGTGCCAGCAGCTTAGAACAGGGCACTGAAGCTTTCTTT | CASSLEQGTEAFF
TRBJ2-7 | - | TRBV6-2/TRBV6-3 | many | TGTGCCAGCAGTTACCCTGCTACCGAGCAGTACTTC | CASSYPATEQYF
TRBJ2-3 | - | TRBV28 | many | TGTGCCAGCAGAAAACAGAGCACAGATACGCAGTATTTT | CASRKQSTDTQYF
TRBJ1-5 | TRBD1 | TRBV7-2 | many | TGTGCCAGCAGCCCGAGGACAGGGAGATATAGCAATCAGCCCCAGCATTTT | CASSPRTGRYSNQPQHF
TRBJ2-1 | - | TRBV28 | many | TGTGCCACCAGGGGAGCCGATGCTATTAGCTCCTACAATGAGCAGTTCTTC | CATRGADAISSYNEQFF
TRBJ2-1 | TRBD1 | TRBV6-5 | - | TGTGCCAGCAGTTACTCTACAGGGGGCATATATGAGCAGTTCTTC | CASSYSTGGIYEQFF
TRBJ2-3 | - | TRBV9 | many | TGTGCCAGCAGCGTAGAGGCACACGGTCGCACAGATACGCAGTATTTT | CASSVEAHGRTDTQYF
TRBJ2-5 | TRBD2 | TRBV12-3/TRBV12-4 | many | TGTGCCACAAAAGCGGGGGGCCGCACAACCCAAGAGACCCAGTACTTC | CATKAGGRTTQETQYF
TRBJ2-1 | TRBD1 | TRBV5-1 | few | TGCGCCAGCAGCTTGGGACAGGGGGCGCACAATGAGCAGTTCTTC | CASSLGQGAHNEQFF
TRBJ1-1 | - | TRBV12-3/TRBV12-4 | many | TGTGCCAGCAGTTTCAAGGGGAACACTGAAGCTTTCTTT | CASSFKGNTEAFF
TRBJ2-5 | - | TRBV11-2 | many | TGTGCCAGCAGCCGAACCATATTGGGGGAAGAGACCCAGTACTTC | CASSRTILGEETQYF
TRBJ2-2 | TRBD2 | TRBV7-8 | medium-sized | TGTGCCAGCAGCTTAGTCGGCGGGGGCACCGGGGAGCTGTTTTTT | CASSLVGGGTGELFF
TRBJ2-1 | - | TRBV20-1 | many | TGCAGTGCTAGAGAAGGGGGGCGGGGTAGGAATGAGCAGTTCTTC | CSAREGGRGRNEQFF
TRBJ2-3 | - | TRBV19 | many | TGTGCCAGTTCGGCACAGGGAGGAATGAATACGCAGTATTTT | CASSAQGGMNTQYF
TRBJ2-7 | - | TRBV7-2 | many | TGTGCCAGCAGCCCACGGGGAGGAAATAGCTACGAGCAGTACTTC | CASSPRGGNSYEQYF